The present T cell receptor (beta chain) was sequenced within a study of early stage breast cancer tumors. There are 15 residues in the CDR3. V lost 1 base and J lost 0, with 8 bases in between. Per the germline V gene, CDR1 is SGHNT and CDR2 is YENEEA. Only in-frame clones appear in the TCRdb table, and some are missing; sequencing was by immunoSEQ multiplex PCR. The repertoire has tens of thousands of clones, about 78% of them found once; the top ten carry about 7%. As concerns this clone: The antigen is undetermined.

General study results and limits: Compared with adjacent normal breast tissue, tumors showed around 2.7-fold greater T cell density and higher clonality. Enriched TCRB sequences shared across patients were mostly commonly generated sequences.

This receptor was taken from a person aged 50-59 years with breast cancer. This chain uses TRBV11-3 with TRBJ2-3; D gene uncertain. Specimen: blood. The DNA for the CDR3 is TGTGCCAGCAGCTTAGGCGGAGATAGCACAGATACGCAGTATTTT. Its translation is CASSLGGDSTDTQYF.